These T cell receptor beta chains were read from a single sample in a study of PD-L1 blockade in urothelial cancer. TCRdb keeps only in-frame clones here, not all; method: immunoSEQ multiplex PCR. This table holds some 23,000 clones, more than 70% found once. The starting material was PBMCs, obtained around atezolizumab (anti-PD-L1) treatment. These receptors all stem from a man between 65 and 80 years old with urothelial cancer. CDR3s include the opening cysteine and the closing phenylalanine or tryptophan. The order of the fields is D gene, V gene, clone size, J gene, CDR3 protein, CDR3 DNA. The D gene is left open where the match is weak. Rows give clone size only sometimes, using once, few, many, or a class for an expanded clone.

NA,TRBV30,NA,TRBJ1-5,CAWSVAAASNQPQHF,TGTGCCTGGAGTGTGGCAGCGGCTAGCAATCAGCCCCAGCATTTT
NA,TRBV5-1,NA,TRBJ1-2,CASSLGQANDYGYTF,TGCGCCAGCAGCTTGGGACAGGCGAACGACTATGGCTACACCTTC
TRBD2,TRBV15,NA,TRBJ2-1,CATSSHMGGLGNEQFF,TGTGCCACCAGCAGCCACATGGGAGGGCTGGGGAATGAGCAGTTCTTC
TRBD1,TRBV18,NA,TRBJ1-5,CASSPMGQHNQPQHF,TGTGCCAGCTCACCAATGGGACAGCACAATCAGCCCCAGCATTTT
TRBD1,TRBV27,NA,TRBJ2-5,CASGTSGGAGETQYF,TGTGCCAGCGGGACTTCAGGGGGCGCGGGAGAGACCCAGTACTTC
NA,TRBV30,NA,TRBJ2-7,CAWSVELYEQYF,TGTGCCTGGAGTGTCGAGCTCTACGAGCAGTACTTC
TRBD2,TRBV7-2,NA,TRBJ2-5,CASSFRTSGSGETQYF,TGTGCCAGCAGCTTCAGGACTAGCGGGAGTGGGGAGACCCAGTACTTC
TRBD2,TRBV11-3,few,TRBJ2-1,CASSGGSGRSNEQFF,TGTGCCAGCTCAGGAGGTAGCGGGAGATCGAATGAGCAGTTCTTC
TRBD1,TRBV19,NA,TRBJ2-5,CASSPDTGQVETQYF,TGTGCCAGTAGTCCCGATACTGGACAGGTAGAGACCCAGTACTTC
NA,TRBV21-1,NA,TRBJ2-1,CASSRRGGPLRVYNEQFF,TGTGCCAGCAGCAGAAGAGGAGGCCCTCTACGGGTATACAATGAGCAGTTCTTC
NA,TRBV7-9,few,TRBJ1-5,CASSLGGRQPQHF,TGTGCCAGCAGCTTAGGCGGGCGACAGCCCCAGCATTTT
NA,TRBV27,NA,TRBJ2-1,CASSLGASFEQFF,TGTGCCAGCAGTTTGGGGGCCAGTTTTGAGCAGTTCTTC
TRBD1,TRBV28,NA,TRBJ1-1,CASSLSQGATEAFF,TGTGCCAGCAGTTTATCCCAGGGGGCGACTGAAGCTTTCTTT
TRBD2,TRBV14,NA,TRBJ2-2,CASSPSGNTGELFF,TGTGCCAGCAGTCCTAGCGGGAACACCGGGGAGCTGTTTTTT
NA,TRBV30,once,TRBJ1-3,CAWKRLASSGNTIYF,TGTGCCTGGAAGAGGTTGGCCAGCTCTGGAAACACCATATATTTT
NA,TRBV6-5,NA,TRBJ2-7,CASSYSSGAHDEQYF,TGTGCCAGCAGTTACTCGTCAGGGGCGCATGACGAGCAGTACTTC
NA,TRBV7-3,NA,TRBJ1-1,CASSPREAGRTEAFF,TGTGCCAGCAGCCCAAGGGAAGCTGGGAGGACTGAAGCTTTCTTT
TRBD2,TRBV7-2,NA,TRBJ2-2,CASSLLAGLTGELFF,TGTGCCAGCAGCTTACTAGCGGGATTAACCGGGGAGCTGTTTTTT
TRBD2,TRBV15,NA,TRBJ2-3,CATSRDKTSGEPDTQYF,TGTGCCACCAGCAGAGATAAGACTAGCGGGGAGCCAGATACGCAGTATTTT
NA,TRBV5-5,NA,TRBJ1-1,CASVRSMNTEAFF,TGTGCCAGCGTACGGTCCATGAACACTGAAGCTTTCTTT
TRBD2,TRBV7-3,NA,TRBJ2-1,CASSLGGPDEQFF,TGTGCCAGCAGCCTGGGAGGGCCGGATGAGCAGTTCTTC
NA,TRBV9,NA,TRBJ1-4,CASSVGNRAREKLFF,TGTGCCAGCAGCGTAGGAAACAGGGCTCGGGAAAAACTGTTTTTT
TRBD2,TRBV10-3,NA,TRBJ2-1,CAIGAGEGHNEQFF,TGTGCCATCGGGGCGGGAGAAGGGCACAATGAGCAGTTCTTC
NA,TRBV6-5,NA,TRBJ2-7,CASSTGPNYEQYF,TGTGCCAGCAGTACAGGACCTAACTACGAGCAGTACTTC
NA,TRBV19,NA,TRBJ2-6,CASRAGANVLTF,TGTGCCAGCAGGGCTGGGGCCAACGTCCTGACTTTC
NA,TRBV29-1,NA,TRBJ1-3,CSVQESSGNTIYF,TGCAGCGTCCAGGAAAGCTCTGGAAACACCATATATTTT
NA,TRBV5-6,NA,TRBJ2-7,CASNLGGAYEQYF,TGTGCCAGCAATTTGGGGGGGGCTTACGAGCAGTACTTC
TRBD2,TRBV7-6,NA,TRBJ2-1,CASSYGLAGGYEQFF,TGTGCCAGCAGCTATGGACTAGCGGGCGGATATGAGCAGTTCTTC
NA,TRBV5-1,NA,TRBJ2-1,CASSGHTGNNEQFF,TGCGCCAGCAGCGGGCACACAGGGAACAATGAGCAGTTCTTC
NA,TRBV15,NA,TRBJ1-1,CATSRDRGYTEAFF,TGTGCCACCAGCAGAGATAGGGGTTACACTGAAGCTTTCTTT
TRBD2,TRBV25-1,NA,TRBJ2-1,CASSEPNWREAYNEQFF,TGTGCCAGCAGTGAACCGAACTGGCGGGAGGCCTACAATGAGCAGTTCTTC